This TCR beta chain was found in a study of T cells after yellow fever vaccination. This clonotype was seen a handful of times. This CDR3 spans 12 amino acids. In germline, CDR1 is MNHEY, CDR2 SVGEGT. Trimming pared 10 bases from V and 5 bases from J, leaving 13 bases between. MiXCR, applied by TCRdb to the 5' RACE reads, yields one record per CDR3 protein. The sample holds hundreds of thousands of distinct CDR3 sequences, roughly 8.7% seen once. The sequences come from PBMCs, collected on the day of the first yellow fever vaccination. The clonotype originates from a man aged 18 to 29 who received the YFV17D yellow fever vaccine. This chain links TRBV6-2 or TRBV6-3 with TRBJ2-3; D is perhaps TRBD1 or TRBD2 (6 bases each). This CDR3 reads CATEGGGDTQYF. The CDR3 DNA sequence: TGTGCCACCGAAGGAGGGGGAGATACGCAGTATTTT.